This TCR beta chain emerged from a study of T cells in Graves' hyperthyroidism and ophthalmopathy (dated by TCRdb to between 2019 and 2020). Describing the broader study: Peripheral blood was collected at initial diagnosis, before any treatment. The 100 discovery patients were randomly split 7:3 into training and test sets. In roughly six Graves' hyperthyroidism patients, the study also compared T-cell repertoires from thyroid tissue with T-cell repertoires from blood. The paper describes TCR Vbeta CDR3 sequencing of some 130 peripheral blood samples, made up of 40 to 45 ophthalmopathy patients, roughly 80 hyperthyroidism patients and 17 progressor patients. Prospective prediction of ophthalmopathy was tested in an independent validation cohort of 18 to 20 hyperthyroidism patients and 15 to 17 patients who later progressed to ophthalmopathy. To identify distinguishing TCR V-J signatures, a discovery cohort of around 98 patients was used, comprising under 45 with Graves' ophthalmopathy and under 60 with stable Graves' hyperthyroidism. Once sampling was done, hyperthyroidism patients were given methimazole at a starting dose of 30 mg daily, whereas ophthalmopathy patients were given high-dose intravenous methylprednisolone. General conclusions and limits of the study: Blood samples also contained most of the expanded thyroid clonotypes (frequency above 0.001), which suggests that blood repertoires may reflect thyroid immune responses. In validation, progression to ophthalmopathy was predicted by the model with roughly 69% sensitivity and roughly 76% specificity, a median of approximately 6.5 months before onset. In cross-validation, a model built on a 13 V-J signature told ophthalmopathy apart from stable hyperthyroidism with 85% to 90% sensitivity and 81% to 82% specificity, and in testing the same model reached 80%/75%. No statistical method was used to fix the sample size in advance, and group allocation was not hidden from the investigators.

Including cysteine and phenylalanine, the CDR3 has 14 amino acids. The DNA shown is the 42-base CDR3, in frame from base 1. V and J lose 3 bases and 5 bases, and a span of 14 bases separates them. The germline V gene specifies SNHLY as CDR1 and FYNNEI as CDR2. Moderately to severely active disease, a Clinical Activity Score of at least 3, a NOSPECS grade of at least 4, and a duration under 3 months were present in ophthalmopathy patients. Patients with uncontrolled infections, other autoimmune diseases, pregnancy or lactation were excluded. Diagnoses were based on clinical symptoms, serum thyroxine and TRAb, thyroid ultrasound and orbital computed tomography. PBMCs were separated from roughly 10 ml of fresh peripheral blood using Ficoll-Paque density gradient centrifugation. Total RNA was extracted with Trizol reagent, and quality was checked on an Agilent 2100 Bioanalyzer. TCR beta CDR3 regions were amplified from RNA transcripts. The first round of RT-PCR for the TCR CDR3 was performed with the HTBI primer set and the Qiagen OneStep RT-PCR kit. A second multiplex PCR round built the libraries, followed by size selection and purification. Sequencing of the libraries was done on an Illumina HiSeq2000 using paired-end 100 bp reads. The source study handled its data this way. Raw data were processed with SOAPnuke, discarding reads with adapters, uncalled bases, mean Phred below 15, or no exact constant-primer or identifier match. High-quality paired reads were merged with COPE v1.2.5, and unique nucleotide sequences were defined as clonotypes. Clonotypes were aligned to IMGT TRBV, TRBD and TRBJ reference segments using MiTCR v1.1. The analysis included only V-J combinations with a frequency above 0.0001, which together covered around 99% of the repertoires. The TCS score was defined as the ratio of F50 (clonal expansion) to E x V (chaos), calculated using BLOSUM62-based TCRdist between CDR3 peptides within each V-J. Welch's t-statistics and random forest reduced around 510 V-J features to roughly 13, which were used in a naive Bayes classifier (R e1071). TCRdb ran its own pipeline on the public reads, namely fastp trimming at Q25 and MiXCR clone calling, and kept in-frame beta chains. Merged by CDR3 protein, the rows form single entries marked with the most common genes and DNA. What appears here as the V and J calls and clone size reflects TCRdb's work, not the paper's. For this sample the table gives 200,000 to 250,000 distinct CDR3 sequences, of which approximately 23% were detected only once. 30% to 40% of the sample belongs to the ten largest clones.

This clonotype appeared many times. Its antigen remains unidentified. Per-nucleotide qualities are absent, and no much larger clonotype sits a single base away. What was sequenced was blood. The rearrangement combines TRBV2 with TRBJ2-7, with the D segment identity uncertain. The origin of this receptor is a middle-aged woman with Graves' ophthalmopathy. CDR3 protein: CASSDFGSMNEQYF. The DNA sequence is TGTGCCAGCAGTGATTTCGGCTCCATGAACGAGCAGTACTTC.